A selection of T cell receptor beta chains follows, all from one sample in a study of human thymus T cells. Profiled with immunoSEQ multiplex PCR; TCRdb holds only in-frame clones, not every one. The profile shows some 40,000 clones, 94% of them singletons. Sequencing was done on a sample of blood. The receptor source for this set is a boy in the first two years of life with a congenital heart defect but otherwise immunologically healthy. Both conserved end residues are part of each CDR3. D genes are given only for firm matches. A clone size is listed for some rows: how often the clone was seen (once, few, many), or a class if it is expanded.

CDR3aa	CDR3nt	d_gene	v_gene	abundance	j_gene
CASNRGGFGEQFF	TGTGCCAGCAACAGGGGGGGGTTCGGAGAGCAGTTCTTC	.	TRBV5-6	once	TRBJ2-1
CASSFLTGGRYEQYF	TGTGCCAGCAGTTTCCTGACAGGGGGTCGCTACGAGCAGTACTTC	TRBD1	TRBV28	.	TRBJ2-7
CASSLAVIAGARETQYF	TGTGCCAGCAGCTTAGCGGTAATAGCGGGGGCCAGAGAGACCCAGTACTTC	TRBD2	TRBV7-2	once	TRBJ2-5
CASSQGQGRKETQYF	TGTGCCAGCAGCCAGGGACAGGGGCGGAAAGAGACCCAGTACTTC	TRBD1	TRBV7-8	.	TRBJ2-5
CASSFGRTSTDTQYF	TGCGCCAGCAGCTTCGGGCGAACTAGCACAGATACGCAGTATTTT	.	TRBV5-1	.	TRBJ2-3
CASSYQRSYQETQYF	TGTGCCAGCAGTTACCAGAGATCGTACCAAGAGACCCAGTACTTC	.	TRBV28	once	TRBJ2-5
CASSPHDRGGNTIYF	TGTGCCAGCTCACCCCACGACAGGGGTGGAAACACCATATATTTT	TRBD1	TRBV18	.	TRBJ1-3
CASSTLAGGPSYEQYF	TGTGCCAGCAGCACCTTAGCGGGAGGGCCCTCCTACGAGCAGTACTTC	TRBD2	TRBV27	.	TRBJ2-7
CASSTSGGADGYTF	TGTGCCAGCAGCACATCGGGGGGGGCGGATGGCTACACCTTC	.	TRBV28	.	TRBJ1-2
CASTTRGGPPDTQYF	TGCGCCAGCACCACGCGGGGGGGCCCCCCAGATACGCAGTATTTT	TRBD2	TRBV5-1	.	TRBJ2-3
CASSLSTTALYGYTF	TGTGCCAGCAGTTTATCCACGACAGCCCTCTATGGCTACACCTTC	.	TRBV28	.	TRBJ1-2
CASSIFDTQHYGYTF	TGTGCCAGTAGTATATTTGACACTCAACACTATGGCTACACCTTC	.	TRBV19	.	TRBJ1-2
CASSLGGNNQPQHF	TGTGCCAGCAGCTTAGGGGGTAACAATCAGCCCCAGCATTTT	.	TRBV11-2	.	TRBJ1-5
CASSFKGSRSPLHF	TGTGCCAGCAGCTTCAAGGGTAGCCGGTCACCCCTCCACTTT	.	TRBV7-3	.	TRBJ1-6
CASSYGLIVGKLFF	TGTGCCAGCAGTTACGGCCTAATCGTCGGGAAACTGTTTTTT	.	TRBV6-5	.	TRBJ1-4
CASSEPAYLSLQNTEAFF	TGTGCCAGCAGTGAACCGGCGTATTTGAGTCTCCAGAACACTGAAGCTTTCTTT	.	TRBV6-1	once	TRBJ1-1
CASSFRDPYNEQFF	TGTGCCAGCAGTTTCCGGGATCCCTACAATGAGCAGTTCTTC	.	TRBV28	.	TRBJ2-1
CASSVEHSYNYGYTF	TGTGCCAGCAGCGTAGAACACAGTTATAACTATGGCTACACCTTC	.	TRBV9	.	TRBJ1-2
CASRGAVSGINEQFF	TGTGCCAGCAGAGGTGCGGTTTCAGGGATCAATGAGCAGTTCTTC	.	TRBV6-1	.	TRBJ2-1
CASSASQGANTEAFF	TGTGCCAGCAGCGCGTCACAGGGGGCGAACACTGAAGCTTTCTTT	TRBD1	TRBV5-4	.	TRBJ1-1
CAISESQGVKQYF	TGTGCCATCAGTGAGTCTCAGGGGGTCAAGCAGTACTTC	TRBD1	TRBV10-3	.	TRBJ2-7
CASRKGTDTQYF	TGTGCCAGTCGGAAGGGCACAGATACGCAGTATTTT	.	TRBV6-5	.	TRBJ2-3
CASSRGQEGNTIYF	TGTGCCAGCAGCCGCGGACAGGAGGGAAACACCATATATTTT	TRBD1	TRBV14	once	TRBJ1-3
CASSLGVSGSVYGYTF	TGTGCCAGCAGCTTAGGGGTGAGCGGCAGTGTCTATGGCTACACCTTC	.	TRBV7-9	.	TRBJ1-2
CASSSRGGYQETQYF	TGTGCCAGCAGCTCTCGTGGGGGTTACCAAGAGACCCAGTACTTC	.	TRBV28	.	TRBJ2-5
CASTTGGGGSYEQYF	TGTGCCAGCACTACTGGGGGCGGGGGCTCCTACGAGCAGTACTTC	.	TRBV2	.	TRBJ2-7
CASSANPSAKNIQYF	TGTGCCAGCAGTGCGAACCCCTCAGCCAAAAACATTCAGTACTTC	.	TRBV2	.	TRBJ2-4
CAIRGLAGTSYEQYF	TGTGCCATCAGGGGACTAGCGGGCACCTCCTACGAGCAGTACTTC	TRBD2	TRBV10-3	once	TRBJ2-7
CSARGGYGYTF	TGCAGTGCTAGAGGGGGCTATGGCTACACCTTC	.	TRBV20-1	.	TRBJ1-2
CASTGGSGANVLTF	TGTGCCAGCACAGGGGGCTCTGGGGCCAACGTCCTGACTTTC	TRBD1	TRBV5-5	.	TRBJ2-6
CASSWGGLGDTIYF	TGCGCCAGCAGCTGGGGAGGACTTGGGGACACCATATATTTT	.	TRBV5-1	.	TRBJ1-3
CASSLTSGGPDTQYF	TGTGCCAGTAGCTTGACTAGCGGGGGCCCAGATACGCAGTATTTT	TRBD2	TRBV5-6	.	TRBJ2-3
CASSASGGIGYTF	TGTGCCAGCAGTGCCTCAGGGGGCATTGGCTACACCTTC	TRBD1	TRBV27	.	TRBJ1-2
CASSLVQGNEQFF	TGTGCCAGCAGCTTGGTCCAGGGTAATGAGCAGTTCTTC	.	TRBV5-6	.	TRBJ2-1
CASSQEIRQGNGYTF	TGTGCCAGCAGCCAAGAAATAAGACAGGGAAATGGCTACACCTTC	TRBD1	TRBV4-2	.	TRBJ1-2
CASRKGGGPPYEQYF	TGTGCCAGCAGGAAGGGGGGAGGGCCGCCCTACGAGCAGTACTTC	.	TRBV11-2	.	TRBJ2-7
CASSSSPSNGETQYF	TGTGCCAGCAGCTCCTCACCTTCAAACGGAGAGACCCAGTACTTC	.	TRBV7-3	.	TRBJ2-5
CASTSLRGRRDGGNEQFF	TGTGCCAGTACCTCTCTGCGGGGTCGTAGGGACGGTGGCAATGAGCAGTTCTTC	.	TRBV19	once	TRBJ2-1
CASSIRQARIGEQFF	TGTGCCAGTAGTATACGACAGGCAAGAATAGGTGAGCAGTTCTTC	.	TRBV19	.	TRBJ2-1
CAWSPTSNYGYTF	TGTGCCTGGAGTCCCACATCCAACTATGGCTACACCTTC	.	TRBV30	.	TRBJ1-2
CASSLCRGVCNQPQHF	TGTGCCAGCAGTTTATGCAGGGGAGTTTGCAATCAGCCCCAGCATTTT	.	TRBV27	.	TRBJ1-5